These 11 T cell receptor beta chains originate from one sample sequenced in a study of regulatory T cells in long-lasting Graves disease. In building TCR beta libraries, iRepertoire HTBI primers were used together with Arm-PCR of CDR3 regions. In TCRdb, the multiplex PCR reads were re-called with MiXCR into one record per CDR3 protein. The table includes about 470,000 distinct CDR3 sequences, under 15% detected once. Time point denoted: newly diagnosed GD, antithyroid drugs for less than 3 months. Following extraction of RNA from PBMCs, that RNA was used to make the TCR library. The sample also formed part of further work on T cells in Graves' hyperthyroidism and ophthalmopathy.

This specimen was peripheral blood mononuclear cells (PBMCs), taken at new diagnosis, from a patient treated with antithyroid drugs. These receptors were taken from a woman under 40 with Graves disease.

Details on this clonotype: A clone one base away is much larger, so this may be a read error. The genes are TRBV2 and TRBJ1-5, with 7 bases lining up with TRBD1. Germline V gene data show CDR1 as SNHLY and CDR2 as FYNNEI. The CDR3 is 15 residues long. CDR3 protein: CVSSRQGYSNQPQHF. CDR3 sequence (DNA): TGTGTCAGCAGTCGACAGGGATATAGCAATCAGCCCCAGCATTTT.

There are many counts of this clonotype. J is TRBJ2-4 and V is TRBV13; D is possibly TRBD1 or TRBD2 (6 bases each). V shed 5 bases and J shed 0 bases, with 11 bases lying between them. The CDR3 is 15 residues long. In germline, CDR1 is PRHDT, CDR2 FYEKMQ (reference sequence). The CDR3 nucleotides read TGTGCCAGCAGCGCAGAGGGGGGAGCCAAAAACATTCAGTACTTC. Its translation is CASSAEGGAKNIQYF.

This clonotype was seen a few times. The rearrangement links TRBV20-1 to TRBJ2-3; TRBD2 matches 8 bases. The CDR3 runs to 14 residues. Germline CDR1 is DFQATT and CDR2 is SNEGSKA (reference sequence). V lost 4 bases and J lost 4; bases outside the gene matches: 7. This CDR3 reads CSATSPGGPDTQYF. In DNA form, the CDR3 reads TGCAGTGCTACCAGCCCGGGAGGGCCAGATACGCAGTATTTT.

This clonotype has a handful of counts. Since no conserved phenylalanine or tryptophan closes the CDR3, a read error is the likely cause. This sequence joins TRBV5-4 and TRBJ2-3; 8 nucleotides agree with TRBD2. The germline V gene encodes CDR1 SGHNT and CDR2 YYREEE (reference sequence). The CDR3 has 14 residues. With 7 bases clipped from V and 3 bases from J, the junction kept 7 bases outside the gene matches. CDR3 bases: TGTGCCAGCCATTTCCCGGGGGGGACAGATACGCAGTATTCT. This sequence encodes CASHFPGGTDTQYS.

The V gene is TRBV30, the J gene TRBJ2-7; D perhaps matches TRBD2 (6 bases). The CDR3 contains 13 residues. The ends were cut back, 4 bases at V and 3 bases at J, with 13 bases in the middle. CDR1 is GTSNPN, CDR2 SVGIG, per germline (reference sequence). The CDR3 loop is CAWNSGGNYEQYF. CDR3 DNA: TGTGCCTGGAATAGCGGAGGAAACTACGAGCAGTACTTC.

This clonotype was found many times. DNA of the CDR3: TGTGCCAGCAGCTTAGCCCCACGACGGGGGGGGGGACGTGAGCAGTTCTTC. Its protein is CASSLAPRRGGGREQFF. The chain combines TRBV7-8 with TRBJ2-1; the match to TRBD2 covers 8 bases. Looked up from germline, CDR1 is SGHVS and CDR2 is FQNEAQ. J lost 9 bases, V lost 0 bases, and 13 bases had no gene match. The CDR3 extends over 17 amino acids.

This clonotype was observed at least ten times. The rearrangement links TRBV11-2 to TRBJ1-2, with 8 bases matching TRBD1. The CDR3 length is 14 residues. In germline, CDR1 is SGHAT, CDR2 FQNNGV. V lost 1 base, J lost 8 bases, and 6 bases stayed unmatched. The CDR3 loop reads CASSLGGTGVGYTF. The CDR3 bases are TGTGCCAGCAGCTTAGGGGGGACAGGCGTGGGCTACACCTTC. Supplemented by reference TRBV11-2 and TRBJ1-2, the full variable domain reads EAGVAQSPRYKIIEKRQSVAFWCNPISGHATLYWYQQILGQGPKLLIQFQNNGVVDDSQLPKDRFSAERLKGVDSTLKIQPAKLEDSAVYLCASSLGGTGVGYTFGSGTRLTVV.

This clonotype was detected ten times or more. The V call is TRBV20-1, the J call TRBJ2-1; 8 positions match TRBD2. Germline CDR1 and CDR2: DFQATT and SNEGSKA (reference sequence). This CDR3 is 15 amino acids long. Unmatched junction bases numbered 5, after V lost 1 base and J lost 3 bases. For the CDR3, the DNA is TGCAGTGCTAGAGGTCGGGAGGGCCTCTACAATGAGCAGTTCTTC. Its protein is CSARGREGLYNEQFF.

This clonotype was found a few times. This chain connects TRBV28 to TRBJ1-1; no clear D. The germline V and J ends were trimmed by 6 bases and 3 bases, with 8 bases remaining between them. Per germline, CDR1 MDHEN and CDR2 SYDVKM. CDR3 size: 12 residues. CDR3 coding DNA: TGTGCCAGCAGGCAGGATTACACTGAAGCTTTCTTT. Encoded protein: CASRQDYTEAFF.

This clonotype was recorded at least ten times. V gene TRBV20-1 combines with J gene TRBJ1-1, with 7 bases aligning to TRBD1. Germline V lookup: CDR1 DFQATT, CDR2 SNEGSKA (reference sequence). V lost 6 bases, J lost 0 bases, and 4 bases stayed unmatched. The CDR3 runs 13 residues. The DNA of the CDR3 is TGCAGTGCCGTGGGACAGCTGAACACTGAAGCTTTCTTT. Translation gives CSAVGQLNTEAFF.

This clonotype was counted ten times or more. The V gene is TRBV20-1, the J gene TRBJ2-3, with 14 bases matching TRBD2. V gave up 3 bases and J gave up 7 bases; unmatched junction bases: 15. Germline CDR1 reads DFQATT; CDR2 reads SNEGSKA (reference sequence). The CDR3 has 18 residues. In DNA, the CDR3 is TGCAGTGCTAGGGGGCAGAGAAGGACTAGCGGGAGGTTGTATACGCAGTATTTT. This gives the protein CSARGQRRTSGRLYTQYF.